These 32 T cell receptor beta chains originate from one sample sequenced in a study of cytomegalovirus exposure and HLA in healthy donors. PCR used 60 Vbeta primers and 13 Jbeta primers. The assay was immunoSEQ multiplex PCR, and TCRdb's table has in-frame clones only and misses some. The sample contains tens of thousands of clones, roughly 60% of which appear only once. What was sequenced was PBMCs. These TCRs come from a woman aged 50 to 60 in good health and CMV-seropositive.

The CDR3 protein is CAPRDIRYEQYF. CDR3 DNA: TGTGCCCCCCGGGACATACGCTACGAGCAGTACTTC. The V call is TRBV27, the J call TRBJ2-7, with D maybe TRBD1 (6 bases). The V gene's germline CDR1 is MNHEY and CDR2 SMNVEV (reference sequence). V was cut by 11 bases and J by 3 bases, with 14 bases left in between. CDR3 length: 12 residues.

The chain couples TRBV5-6 to TRBJ1-1; no definite D call. Trimming pared 3 bases from V and 7 bases from J, leaving 7 bases between. Looked up from germline, CDR1 is SGHDT and CDR2 is YYEEEE. The CDR3 length is 11 residues. The CDR3 reads CASSWEGEAFF. The DNA of the CDR3 is TGTGCCAGCAGCTGGGAGGGTGAAGCTTTCTTT. The whole variable domain, filled in from reference TRBV5-6 and TRBJ1-1, reads DAGVTQSPTHLIKTRGQQVTLRCSPKSGHDTVSWYQQALGQGPQFIFQYYEEEERQRGNFPDRFSGHQFPNYSSELNVNALLLGDSALYLCASSWEGEAFFGQGTRLTVV.

V is TRBV27 and J is TRBJ2-1, with D perhaps TRBD2 (5 bases). Germline CDR1 is MNHEY and CDR2 is SMNVEV (reference sequence). V lost 0 bases, J lost 13 bases, and 13 bases lay in between. The CDR3 loop spans 13 amino acids. As DNA, the CDR3 is TGTGCCAGCAGTTTATCATTTTCGGGGAGACAGTTCTTC. It yields the protein CASSLSFSGRQFF.

V usage is TRBV13 and J usage is TRBJ1-2; possible D gene TRBD1, 6 bases. The V and J ends lost 0 bases and 2 bases respectively, with 10 bases between them. This CDR3 spans 15 amino acids. Germline V gene data show CDR1 as PRHDT and CDR2 as FYEKMQ (reference sequence). In DNA form, the CDR3 reads TGTGCCAGCAGCTTAGGGACAGGAGAAAACTATGGCTACACCTTC. Its protein is CASSLGTGENYGYTF.

The chain uses TRBV2 and TRBJ2-3; 7 bases agree with TRBD2. This CDR3 region has 13 residues. Germline CDR1 and CDR2: SNHLY and FYNNEI. With V trimmed by 6 bases and J by 2 bases, 2 bases remained unmatched. The CDR3, as DNA: TGTGCCAGCAGAGGGACTACCACAGATACGCAGTATTTT. Its translation is CASRGTTTDTQYF.

V gene TRBV10-3 combines with J gene TRBJ1-5; 9 bases fit TRBD1. V was pared by 0 bases and J by 7 bases, with 4 bases of the junction left unmatched. The CDR3 spans 15 residues. The V gene's germline CDR1 is ENHRY and CDR2 SYGVKD. CDR3 nucleotide sequence: TGTGCCATCAGTGAGTCGGGACAGGGAGAGCAGCCCCAGCATTTT. It specifies CAISESGQGEQPQHF.

The V gene is TRBV11-1, the J gene TRBJ2-5, with 11 bases lining up with TRBD2. The CDR3 has 13 residues. J lost 4 bases, V lost 9 bases, and 4 bases had no gene match. Germline lookup yields CDR1 SGHAT and CDR2 FQDESV (reference sequence). The DNA of the CDR3 is TGTGCCAGTAGCGGGGGGGCCACAGAGACCCAGTACTTC. Its protein product is CASSGGATETQYF.

The rearrangement links TRBV2 to TRBJ2-5; 9 bases fit TRBD2. Losses at the gene ends were 6 bases for V and 4 bases for J; bases not matched to a gene: 9. The CDR3 consists of 15 residues. Germline V gene data show CDR1 as SNHLY and CDR2 as FYNNEI. CDR3 DNA: TGTGCCAGCAGCCCCGCGGGGGGGGGAGGAGAGACCCAGTACTTC. It is translated as CASSPAGGGGETQYF.

The V and J genes are TRBV11-2 and TRBJ1-1; D call uncertain. Trimming removed 1 base from V and 3 bases from J, with 12 bases in between. Germline CDR1 SGHAT, CDR2 FQNNGV. The CDR3 has 15 amino acids. The CDR3 bases are TGTGCCAGCAGCTTAGGGCAGACACCCTACACTGAAGCTTTCTTT. It encodes CASSLGQTPYTEAFF.

Only a few counts were recorded for this clone. V usage is TRBV25-1 and J usage is TRBJ1-4; a weak D match, TRBD1 (5 bases). The CDR3 runs 15 residues. The V gene's germline CDR1 is MGHDK and CDR2 SYGVNS. V dropped 4 bases and J dropped 0 bases, with 9 bases sitting between them. CDR3: CASSGGLATNEKLFF. DNA for the CDR3: TGTGCCAGCAGTGGGGGACTTGCAACTAATGAAAAACTGTTTTTT.

The rearrangement joins TRBV19 to TRBJ1-1, with TRBD1 as a possible D gene (6 bases). The germline V gene has CDR1 LNHDA and CDR2 SQIVND (reference sequence). The CDR3 totals 13 residues. The germline V and J ends were trimmed by 4 bases and 8 bases, with 14 bases remaining between them. This CDR3 is CASSTFIDREAFF. CDR3 DNA: TGTGCCAGTAGTACCTTCATCGACAGGGAAGCTTTCTTT. Full variable domain (remainder filled in from reference TRBV19 and TRBJ1-1): DGGITQSPKYLFRKEGQNVTLSCEQNLNHDAMYWYRQDPGQGLRLIYYSQIVNDFQKGDIAEGYSVSREKKESFPLTVTSAQKNPTAFYLCASSTFIDREAFFGQGTRLTVV.

This CDR3 reads CASSQALGQGSYEQYF. The CDR3 DNA sequence: TGCGCCAGCAGCCAAGCTCTGGGACAGGGATCCTACGAGCAGTACTTC. The chain carries TRBV4-3 and TRBJ2-7; 9 nucleotides align to TRBD1. This CDR3 has 16 residues. After removal of 1 base from V and 1 base from J, the junction contained 5 bases not matched to a gene. Germline V gene sequence: CDR1 LGHNA, CDR2 YSLEER.

The chain couples TRBV27 to TRBJ2-7; D is ambiguous. The CDR3 covers 15 residues. The germline CDR1 and CDR2 sequences are MNHEY and SMNVEV (reference sequence). V was trimmed by 3 bases and J by 0 bases, leaving 12 bases between them. The DNA for the CDR3 is TGTGCCAGCAGTTTGAGGCAAACTACCTCCTACGAGCAGTACTTC. Translated, it gives CASSLRQTTSYEQYF.

The chain employs TRBV5-8 and TRBJ1-4; D is uncertain. Germline V gene lookup returns CDR1 SGHTS and CDR2 YDEGEE. The CDR3 length is 16 residues. Trimming shortened V by 1 base and J by 0 bases, and 10 bases separated the two germline ends. CDR3 protein: CASSLPGHATNEKLFF. For the CDR3, the DNA is TGTGCCAGCAGCTTGCCAGGCCATGCAACTAATGAAAAACTGTTTTTT.

This clone occurred a few times. The chain has TRBV6-4 and TRBJ2-1, with D maybe TRBD2 (6 bases). Germline V gene lookup returns CDR1 MRHNA and CDR2 SNTAGT. CDR3 length: 16 amino acids. Trimming cost V 0 bases and J 0 bases, with 9 bases left between them. The CDR3 loop is CASSDSVGGSYNEQFF. In nucleotides, the CDR3 is TGTGCCAGCAGTGACTCGGTGGGGGGCTCCTACAATGAGCAGTTCTTC.

V and J are TRBV4-1 and TRBJ1-1, with TRBD1 identical over 10 bases. V was clipped by 4 bases and J by 3 bases; unmatched bases: 5. Germline assignment: CDR1 MGHRA and CDR2 YSYEKL. The CDR3 spans 15 residues. The CDR3 here is CASSLLTGGDTEAFF. CDR3 coding DNA: TGCGCCAGCAGCCTATTGACAGGGGGCGACACTGAAGCTTTCTTT.

The chain combines TRBV5-6 with TRBJ2-3; D may be TRBD2 (5 bases). V was shortened by 0 bases and J by 5 bases, with 19 bases between the two germline ends. The CDR3 sequence is 17 residues long. Germline V lookup: CDR1 SGHDT, CDR2 YYEEEE. As DNA, the CDR3 is TGTGCCAGCAGCTTGGGTTACATGGGAGCATTCAAAGATACGCAGTATTTT. Amino acids: CASSLGYMGAFKDTQYF.

Only one count was recorded for this clone. V gene TRBV19 combines with J gene TRBJ1-6; TRBD1 is a possible D gene (5 bases). Trimming pared 5 bases from V and 10 bases from J, leaving 24 bases between. The CDR3 has 17 residues. The germline CDR1 and CDR2 sequences are LNHDA and SQIVND (reference sequence). CDR3: CASSLDRSIRLRSPLHF. In DNA, the CDR3 is TGTGCCAGTAGTCTCGACAGATCTATTCGGCTGAGATCACCCCTCCACTTT.

This clone came up many times. The chain joins TRBV28 to TRBJ1-1, with TRBD1 matching over 10 bases. Trimming cost V 6 bases and J 5 bases; bases outside gene matches: 3. This CDR3 contains 13 residues. Germline V CDR1 and CDR2: MDHEN, SYDVKM. CDR3 sequence reads: CASSDRGQTEAFF. CDR3 sequence (DNA): TGTGCCAGCAGCGACAGGGGGCAAACTGAAGCTTTCTTT.

The rearrangement joins TRBV13 to TRBJ2-7; 10 bases fit TRBD1. The CDR3 runs 15 residues. With V trimmed by 1 base and J by 2 bases, 2 bases remained unmatched. Germline loops: CDR1 PRHDT, CDR2 FYEKMQ (reference sequence). CDR3 nucleotide sequence: TGTGCCAGCAGCTTAGCCGGACAGGGGGCCTACGAGCAGTACTTC. As protein: CASSLAGQGAYEQYF.

This clone was recorded only once. The V call is TRBV7-9, the J call TRBJ2-2; TRBD1 matches 10 bases. The V and J ends lost 5 bases and 7 bases, in that order; junction bases with no gene match: 7. The germline V gene encodes CDR1 SEHNR and CDR2 FQNEAQ (reference sequence). This CDR3 region has 15 residues. The CDR3 protein is CASSLGTGVFGELFF. The DNA for the CDR3 is TGTGCCAGCAGCCTAGGGACAGGGGTCTTCGGGGAGCTGTTTTTT. Using reference TRBV7-9 and TRBJ2-2 for the parts outside the CDR3, the full variable domain is DTGVSQNPRHKITKRGQNVTFRCDPISEHNRLYWYRQTLGQGPEFLTYFQNEAQLEKSRLLSDRFSAERPKGSFSTLEIQRTEQGDSAMYLCASSLGTGVFGELFFGEGSRLTVL.

This clone was found a few times. The rearrangement uses TRBV5-6 and TRBJ2-7, with a possible D match to TRBD1 (5 bases). Trimming pared 2 bases from V and 3 bases from J, leaving 15 bases between. CDR1 and CDR2 from the germline V gene are SGHDT and YYEEEE. The CDR3 contains 15 residues. The CDR3 nucleotides are TGTGCCAGCAGCTTTTTTTCAGGGATTCTCTACGAGCAGTACTTC. It yields the protein CASSFFSGILYEQYF.

J is TRBJ1-3 and V is TRBV5-1; maybe TRBD1 (5 bases). From germline, CDR1 is SGHRS and CDR2 YFSETQ. The CDR3 length is 15 residues. The V end was cut by 0 bases, the J end by 0 bases, with 7 bases between. The CDR3 loop reads CASSLGDSSGNTIYF. In nucleotides, the CDR3 is TGCGCCAGCAGCTTGGGAGACAGCTCTGGAAACACCATATATTTT.

This clone was seen a handful of times. V is TRBV11-2 and J is TRBJ2-5; D is perhaps TRBD2 (5 bases). The closer fit of TRBJ2-7 to the DNA end suggests the J call may be wrong. This CDR3 has 13 residues. Germline V gene lookup returns CDR1 SGHAT and CDR2 FQNNGV. Written as DNA, the CDR3 is TGTGCCAGCAGCTTAGTTAGCGATGGCGAGCAGTACTTC. Amino acids: CASSLVSDGEQYF.

This chain links TRBV5-1 with TRBJ2-1; TRBD2 matches 12 bases. Germline V lookup: CDR1 SGHRS, CDR2 YFSETQ. This CDR3 is 19 amino acids long. J lost 0 bases, V lost 6 bases, and 13 bases had no gene match. The CDR3 region is CASTPTTSGGTPSYNEQFF. In nucleotides, the CDR3 is TGCGCCAGCACCCCGACCACTAGCGGGGGGACCCCCTCCTACAATGAGCAGTTCTTC. Drawing the rest from reference TRBV5-1 and TRBJ2-1, the complete variable domain is KAGVTQTPRYLIKTRGQQVTLSCSPISGHRSVSWYQQTPGQGLQFLFEYFSETQRNKGNFPGRFSGRQFSNSRSEMNVSTLELGDSALYLCASTPTTSGGTPSYNEQFFGPGTRLTVL.

This clone has only a few counts. J is TRBJ2-2 and V is TRBV9; D might be TRBD2 (7 bases). Germline loops: CDR1 SGDLS, CDR2 YYNGEE. Between the trimmed V and J ends, which lost 3 bases and 6 bases, there was a span of 18 bases. The CDR3 is made up of 16 amino acids. This CDR3 reads CASSDLMRGGPGELFF. CDR3 sequence (DNA): TGTGCCAGCAGCGACCTGATGAGGGGGGGGCCCGGGGAGCTGTTTTTT.

The CDR3 sequence is CASSVAWTRYNEQFF. CDR3 sequence (DNA): TGTGCCAGCAGCGTAGCCTGGACAAGATACAATGAGCAGTTCTTC. The V call is TRBV9, the J call TRBJ2-1; D perhaps matches TRBD1 (5 bases). Per germline, CDR1 SGDLS and CDR2 YYNGEE. Trimming left V 0 bases short and J 4 bases short, with 11 bases between. This CDR3 spans 15 amino acids.

This clone turned up a few times. The CDR3 DNA sequence: TGTGCCAGCAGTCCTCACATCTACGAGCAGTACTTC. This sequence encodes CASSPHIYEQYF. V usage is TRBV28 and J usage is TRBJ2-7; D is ambiguous. Germline lookup yields CDR1 MDHEN and CDR2 SYDVKM. This CDR3 has 12 residues. V lost 5 bases, J lost 3 bases, and 8 bases lay in between.

This clone was observed once. The chain links TRBV6-1 to TRBJ2-4, with a tentative D call TRBD1 (6 bases). This CDR3 is built from 16 residues. In germline, CDR1 is MNHNS, CDR2 SASEGT. V gave up 1 base and J gave up 8 bases, with 18 bases separating them. The CDR3 is CASSEDGTGTFDIQYF. The CDR3 DNA follows: TGTGCCAGCAGTGAAGACGGAACAGGGACGTTTGACATTCAGTACTTC.

The CDR3 spells CAISESIRAANVLTF. DNA of the CDR3: TGTGCCATCAGTGAGTCGATCAGGGCTGCCAACGTCCTGACTTTC. The rearrangement links TRBV10-3 to TRBJ2-6; TRBD1 is a possible D gene (5 bases). The CDR3 consists of 15 residues. The V end lost 0 bases, the J end lost 7 bases, and 10 bases lay between the germline ends. Looked up from germline, CDR1 is ENHRY and CDR2 is SYGVKD.

This clone has a handful of counts. V gene TRBV4-2 combines with J gene TRBJ1-6, with D maybe TRBD1 (5 bases). This CDR3 has 16 amino acids. V was clipped by 0 bases and J by 7 bases, with 13 bases between them. Germline assignment: CDR1 LGHNA and CDR2 YNFKEQ. The CDR3 DNA reads TGTGCCAGCAGCCAAGAATCCCTGACAGTAAATTCACCCCTCCACTTT. As protein: CASSQESLTVNSPLHF.

This clone came up a few times. CDR3 loop: CASSETSGVGELFF. CDR3 coding DNA: TGTGCCAGCAGTGAAACTTCAGGGGTCGGGGAGCTGTTTTTT. The chain employs TRBV6-4 and TRBJ2-2; a possible D gene is TRBD1 (6 bases). The CDR3 runs 14 residues. The V and J ends lost 3 bases and 7 bases respectively, with 12 bases between them. Germline V gene sequence: CDR1 MRHNA, CDR2 SNTAGT.